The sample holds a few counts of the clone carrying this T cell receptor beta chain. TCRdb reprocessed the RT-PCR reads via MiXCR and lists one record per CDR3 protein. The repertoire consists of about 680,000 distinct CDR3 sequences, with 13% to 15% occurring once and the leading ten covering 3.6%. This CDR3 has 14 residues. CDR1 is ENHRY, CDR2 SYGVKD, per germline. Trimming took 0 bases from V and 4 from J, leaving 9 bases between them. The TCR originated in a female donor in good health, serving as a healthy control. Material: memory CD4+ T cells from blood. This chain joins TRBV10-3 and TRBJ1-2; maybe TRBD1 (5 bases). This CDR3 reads CAISESMDTYGYTF. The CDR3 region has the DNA TGTGCCATCAGTGAGTCGATGGACACCTATGGCTACACCTTC.